A selection of T cell receptor beta chains follows, all from one sample in a study of blood T cell repertoires in COVID-19. Clones were sequenced by immunoSEQ multiplex PCR, and TCRdb holds only the in-frame ones, with some missing. The table lists around 320,000 clones, nearly 90% of them singletons. The sample taken for sequencing was PBMCs or T cells enriched from blood (not recorded which). These receptors were collected from a woman between 18 and 29 years old with acute COVID-19. Both conserved end residues are part of each CDR3. The D gene is left open where the match is weak. Clone size is stated in some rows and not others, as once, few, many or a class when expanded.

CDR3 length | J gene | clone size | V gene | D gene | CDR3 DNA | CDR3 protein
15 | TRBJ2-1 | - | TRBV7-9 | TRBD2 | TGTGCCAGCAGCCCCGGGACTAGCGGCTACAATGAGCAGTTCTTC | CASSPGTSGYNEQFF
16 | TRBJ1-1 | - | TRBV5-1 | - | TGCGCCAGCAGCCTCAGACAGGATGAACTTAACACTGAAGCTTTCTTT | CASSLRQDELNTEAFF
15 | TRBJ2-1 | - | TRBV28 | TRBD2 | TGTGCCAGCAGCCCCGGGACTAGCGGGAGAAATGAGCAGTTCTTC | CASSPGTSGRNEQFF
14 | TRBJ1-2 | - | TRBV5-6 | TRBD1 | TGTGCCAGCAGCCCATCCGGGACAGGGAGCGGCTACACCTTC | CASSPSGTGSGYTF
14 | TRBJ1-1 | - | TRBV6-1 | - | TGTGCCAGCAGTGAAGCGCTTCGGGGCACTGAAGCTTTCTTT | CASSEALRGTEAFF
17 | TRBJ2-7 | - | TRBV3-1/TRBV3-2 | TRBD2 | TGTGCCAGCAGCCAAGCCGGAGAAGGGAGGGCCTCCTACGAGCAGTACTTC | CASSQAGEGRASYEQYF
12 | TRBJ2-7 | - | TRBV28 | - | TGTGCCAGCAGGCCCGAGGGCTACGAGCAGTACTTC | CASRPEGYEQYF
14 | TRBJ2-3 | - | TRBV3-1/TRBV3-2 | - | TGTGCCAGCAGCCAAGAACTAGCAGCAGATACGCAGTATTTT | CASSQELAADTQYF
10 | TRBJ2-1 | - | TRBV20-1 | TRBD2 | TGCAGTGCTATAGCGGGTAAGCAGTTCTTC | CSAIAGKQFF
17 | TRBJ2-2 | - | TRBV7-2 | TRBD2 | TGTGCCAGCAGCCCCCTCACTAGCGGGAGGATGACCGGGGAGCTGTTTTTT | CASSPLTSGRMTGELFF
14 | TRBJ2-3 | few | TRBV18 | - | TGTGCCAGCCTCACAGGAGGGATCCCAGATACGCAGTATTTT | CASLTGGIPDTQYF
17 | TRBJ2-6 | - | TRBV7-9 | - | TGTGCCAGCAGCGGCCGCCTCCCGTTCTCTGGGGCCAACGTCCTGACTTTC | CASSGRLPFSGANVLTF
17 | TRBJ2-7 | - | TRBV28 | TRBD2 | TGTGCCAGCAGTTTAGGGGGTATGCGGACTAGCCCCTACGAGCAGTACTTC | CASSLGGMRTSPYEQYF
16 | TRBJ2-1 | - | TRBV5-1 | - | TGCGCCAGCAGCTACGGGACTGTTGGCTCCTACAATGAGCAGTTCTTC | CASSYGTVGSYNEQFF
16 | TRBJ2-7 | - | TRBV29-1 | TRBD2 | TGCAGCGTTGACTCCCTAACTAGCGGGGGGAAATACGAGCAGTACTTC | CSVDSLTSGGKYEQYF
13 | TRBJ1-4 | - | TRBV6-5 | TRBD1 | TGTGCCAGCAGATTGACAGGGGATGAAAAACTGTTTTTT | CASRLTGDEKLFF
14 | TRBJ1-1 | once | TRBV15 | TRBD1 | TGTGCCACCAGCAGCGGACAGGGGACCACTGAAGCTTTCTTT | CATSSGQGTTEAFF
15 | TRBJ2-7 | - | TRBV30 | - | TGTGCCCGACCCTGTCAGCGGCATCGCTTCTACGAGCAGTACTTC | CARPCQRHRFYEQYF
16 | TRBJ2-2 | - | TRBV19 | - | TGTGCCAGTAGTACGATATTTACAAGTGACACCGGGGAGCTGTTTTTT | CASSTIFTSDTGELFF
14 | TRBJ2-1 | - | TRBV7-2 | - | TGTGCCAGCAGCAGCAGCCCAGGGAACAATGAGCAGTTCTTC | CASSSSPGNNEQFF
16 | TRBJ2-1 | - | TRBV6-5 | - | TGTGCCAGCAGTTACTCTTCCCTGAGCTCCTACAATGAGCAGTTCTTC | CASSYSSLSSYNEQFF
16 | TRBJ1-2 | - | TRBV30 | TRBD1 | TGTGCCTGGAGTGCCTGGACAGGCGTATCTAACTATGGCTACACCTTC | CAWSAWTGVSNYGYTF
15 | TRBJ2-7 | - | TRBV28 | - | TGTGCCAGCAGTTACCCTCGTGAGGGTGTGCGGGAGCAGTACTTC | CASSYPREGVREQYF
16 | TRBJ1-1 | - | TRBV11-3 | - | TGTGCCAGCAGCCTACCCTCGCTTATCATGAACACTGAAGCTTTCTTT | CASSLPSLIMNTEAFF
15 | TRBJ2-7 | - | TRBV5-1 | TRBD1 | TGCGCCAGCAGCCCAAGCGGGACAGGGGCCTACGAGCAGTACTTC | CASSPSGTGAYEQYF
14 | TRBJ1-2 | - | TRBV6-6 | TRBD1 | TGTGCCAGCAGACAGGGGGCGGTGGGCTATGGCTACACCTTC | CASRQGAVGYGYTF
15 | TRBJ2-1 | - | TRBV18 | TRBD2 | TGTGCCAGCTCACCAGGCGGGAGCTCCTACAATGAGCAGTTCTTC | CASSPGGSSYNEQFF
14 | TRBJ1-2 | - | TRBV5-1 | - | TGCGCCAGCAGCAATGGAGGGGACGGAAGCGGCTACACCTTC | CASSNGGDGSGYTF
14 | TRBJ1-1 | - | TRBV14 | - | TGTGCCAGCAGTCTTGCTCGGGGTGGCACTGAAGCTTTCTTT | CASSLARGGTEAFF
13 | TRBJ1-5 | - | TRBV5-6 | TRBD1 | TGTGCCAGCAGCTCACAGGGGCATCAGCCCCAGCATTTT | CASSSQGHQPQHF
14 | TRBJ1-1 | - | TRBV18 | - | TGTGCCAGCTCACCGATGGAGGTGAACACTGAAGCTTTCTTT | CASSPMEVNTEAFF
16 | TRBJ1-1 | - | TRBV18 | - | TGTGCCAGCTCACCCCTTCCAGGGACTGTGAACACTGAAGCTTTCTTT | CASSPLPGTVNTEAFF
14 | TRBJ1-6 | - | TRBV28 | - | TGTGCCAGCAGTTTGGGGGGAATCGATTCACCCCTCCACTTT | CASSLGGIDSPLHF
15 | TRBJ1-1 | - | TRBV7-3 | - | TGTGCCAGCAGCTTAAGGGGAGGATCGAACACTGAAGCTTTCTTT | CASSLRGGSNTEAFF
13 | TRBJ1-1 | few | TRBV6-5 | - | TGTGCCAGCAGTTACCTTCCCGGGACAGAAGCTTTCTTT | CASSYLPGTEAFF
15 | TRBJ2-7 | - | TRBV4-1 | - | TGCGCCAGCTCATGGGGACAAGGCGGCTCCTACGAGCAGTACTTC | CASSWGQGGSYEQYF
16 | TRBJ1-5 | - | TRBV18 | - | TGTGCCAGCTCACCACCTGGGCCGCGCGGCAATCAGCCCCAGCATTTT | CASSPPGPRGNQPQHF
16 | TRBJ2-7 | once | TRBV18 | TRBD2 | TGTGCCAGCTCACCATCGGATGCAAGCGGGAGCTACGAGCAGTACTTC | CASSPSDASGSYEQYF
15 | TRBJ1-6 | - | TRBV30 | - | TGTGCCTGGAGTGTACAGGGAGACTATAATTCACCCCTCCACTTT | CAWSVQGDYNSPLHF
11 | TRBJ1-2 | - | TRBV20-1 | TRBD1 | TGCAGTGCTCCGAGGGACAGTGGCTACACCTTC | CSAPRDSGYTF
15 | TRBJ1-4 | once | TRBV5-8 | - | TGTGCCAGCACTCTCGACAGTCCAACTAATGAAAAACTGTTTTTT | CASTLDSPTNEKLFF
16 | TRBJ1-5 | - | TRBV18 | - | TGTGCCAGCTCACCAACCCTAGGCGGTGGCAATCAGCCCCAGCATTTT | CASSPTLGGGNQPQHF
15 | TRBJ2-1 | - | TRBV28 | TRBD2 | TGTGCCAGCAGGATCGGGACTAGCAGCTACAATGAGCAGTTCTTC | CASRIGTSSYNEQFF
20 | TRBJ1-2 | - | TRBV11-3 | TRBD1 | TGTGCCAGCAGCTTAGACGTCCGGGCTTCGGACAGGGGTCGGGGCTATGGCTACACCTTC | CASSLDVRASDRGRGYGYTF
14 | TRBJ2-3 | - | TRBV28 | TRBD1 | TGTGCCAGCATTCCAGGGGGTAGCACAGATACGCAGTATTTT | CASIPGGSTDTQYF
15 | TRBJ2-7 | - | TRBV6-5 | TRBD2 | TGTGCCAGCAGTCCATCTAGCGGGACCTTCTACGAGCAGTACTTC | CASSPSSGTFYEQYF
15 | TRBJ2-3 | - | TRBV7-9 | - | TGTGCCAGCAGCAATCCCGGGACTAGCACAGATACGCAGTATTTT | CASSNPGTSTDTQYF
17 | TRBJ1-1 | - | TRBV19 | - | TGTGCCAGTAGTATACGGCCGCGGGGCAGCATGAACACTGAAGCTTTCTTT | CASSIRPRGSMNTEAFF
14 | TRBJ1-1 | - | TRBV28 | - | TGTGCCAGCAGTTTGGGGCAGCTGAACACTGAAGCTTTCTTT | CASSLGQLNTEAFF
12 | TRBJ1-2 | - | TRBV11-2 | - | TGTGCCAGCAGCTTCAGGGGAAATGGCTACACCTTC | CASSFRGNGYTF
13 | TRBJ2-5 | - | TRBV6-1 | - | TGTGCCAGCAGTGAAGCGCTCAGAGGGACCCAGTACTTC | CASSEALRGTQYF
13 | TRBJ2-1 | - | TRBV7-9 | TRBD2 | TGTGCCAGCAGCCCACAAGGAGCGGGAGAGCAGTTCTTC | CASSPQGAGEQFF